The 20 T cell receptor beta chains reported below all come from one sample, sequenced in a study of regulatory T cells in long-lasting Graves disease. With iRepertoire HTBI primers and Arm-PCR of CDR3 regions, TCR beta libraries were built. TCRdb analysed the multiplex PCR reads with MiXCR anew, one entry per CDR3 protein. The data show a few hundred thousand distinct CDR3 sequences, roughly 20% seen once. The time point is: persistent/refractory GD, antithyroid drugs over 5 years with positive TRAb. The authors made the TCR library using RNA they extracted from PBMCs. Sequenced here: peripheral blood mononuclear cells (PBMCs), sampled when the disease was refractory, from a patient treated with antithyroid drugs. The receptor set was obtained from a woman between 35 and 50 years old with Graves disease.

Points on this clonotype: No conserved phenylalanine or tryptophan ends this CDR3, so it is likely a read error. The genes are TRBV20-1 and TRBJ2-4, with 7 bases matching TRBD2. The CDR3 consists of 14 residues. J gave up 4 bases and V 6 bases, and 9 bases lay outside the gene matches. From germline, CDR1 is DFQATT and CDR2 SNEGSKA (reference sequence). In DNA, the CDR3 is TGCAGTGCCGAGCCGGGGGGTGCTAAAAACATTCAGTACCTC. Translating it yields CSAEPGGAKNIQYL.

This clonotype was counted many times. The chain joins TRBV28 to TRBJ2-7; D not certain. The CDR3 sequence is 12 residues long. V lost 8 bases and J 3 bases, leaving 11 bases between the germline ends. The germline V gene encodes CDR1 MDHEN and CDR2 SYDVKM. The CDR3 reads CASAPEFYEQYF. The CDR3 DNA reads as TGTGCCAGCGCCCCCGAGTTCTACGAGCAGTACTTC. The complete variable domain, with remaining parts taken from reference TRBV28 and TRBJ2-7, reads DVKVTQSSRYLVKRTGEKVFLECVQDMDHENMFWYRQDPGLGLRLIYFSYDVKMKEKGDIPEGYSVSREKKERFSLILESASTNQTSMYLCASAPEFYEQYFGPGTRLTVT.

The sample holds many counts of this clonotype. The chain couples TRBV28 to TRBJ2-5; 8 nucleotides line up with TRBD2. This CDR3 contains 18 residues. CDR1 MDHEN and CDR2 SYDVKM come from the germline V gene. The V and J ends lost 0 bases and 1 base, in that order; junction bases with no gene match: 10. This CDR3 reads CASSLWAQVAGIQETQYF. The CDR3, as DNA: TGTGCCAGCAGTTTATGGGCTCAGGTAGCGGGGATCCAAGAGACCCAGTACTTC. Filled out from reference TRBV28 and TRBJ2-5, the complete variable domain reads DVKVTQSSRYLVKRTGEKVFLECVQDMDHENMFWYRQDPGLGLRLIYFSYDVKMKEKGDIPEGYSVSREKKERFSLILESASTNQTSMYLCASSLWAQVAGIQETQYFGPGTRLLVL.

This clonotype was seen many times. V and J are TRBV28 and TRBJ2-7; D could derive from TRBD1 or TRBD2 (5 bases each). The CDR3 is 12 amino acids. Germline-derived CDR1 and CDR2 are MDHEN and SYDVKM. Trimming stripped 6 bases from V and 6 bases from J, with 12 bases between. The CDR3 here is CASSLGTGEQYF. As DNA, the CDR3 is TGTGCCAGCAGCCTCGGGACGGGCGAGCAGTACTTC. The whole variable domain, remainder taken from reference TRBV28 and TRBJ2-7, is DVKVTQSSRYLVKRTGEKVFLECVQDMDHENMFWYRQDPGLGLRLIYFSYDVKMKEKGDIPEGYSVSREKKERFSLILESASTNQTSMYLCASSLGTGEQYFGPGTRLTVT.

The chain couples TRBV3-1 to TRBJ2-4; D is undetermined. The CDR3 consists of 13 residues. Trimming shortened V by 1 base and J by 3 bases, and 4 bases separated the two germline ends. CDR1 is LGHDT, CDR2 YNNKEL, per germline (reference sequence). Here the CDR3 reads CASSQGHKNIQYF. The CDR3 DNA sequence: TGTGCCAGCAGCCAAGGACACAAAAACATTCAGTACTTC. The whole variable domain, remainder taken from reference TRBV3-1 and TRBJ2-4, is DTAVSQTPKYLVTQMGNDKSIKCEQNLGHDTMYWYKQDSKKFLKIMFSYNNKELIINETVPNRFSPKSPDKAHLNLHINSLELGDSAVYFCASSQGHKNIQYFGAGTRLSVL.

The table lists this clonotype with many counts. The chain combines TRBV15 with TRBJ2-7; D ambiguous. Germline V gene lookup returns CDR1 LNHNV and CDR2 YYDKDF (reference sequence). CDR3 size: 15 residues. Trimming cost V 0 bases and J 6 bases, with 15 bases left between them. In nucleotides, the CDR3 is TGTGCCACCAGCAGAGATCGAGGACCGCGAACCGAGCAGTACTTC. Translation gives CATSRDRGPRTEQYF.

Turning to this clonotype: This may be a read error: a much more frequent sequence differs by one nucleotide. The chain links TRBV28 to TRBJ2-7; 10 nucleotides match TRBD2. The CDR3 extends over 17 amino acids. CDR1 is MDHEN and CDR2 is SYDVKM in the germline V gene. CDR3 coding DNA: TGTGTCAGCAGTTTATGGAGGCCTAGCGGGAGTAGCTACGAGCAGTACTTC. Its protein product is CVSSLWRPSGSSYEQYF.

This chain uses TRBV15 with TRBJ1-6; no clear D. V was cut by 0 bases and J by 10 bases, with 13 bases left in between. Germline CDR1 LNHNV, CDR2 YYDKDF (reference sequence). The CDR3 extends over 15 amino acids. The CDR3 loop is CATSRDRTGGSPLHF. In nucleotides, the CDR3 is TGTGCCACCAGCAGAGATCGGACGGGTGGGTCACCCCTCCACTTT.

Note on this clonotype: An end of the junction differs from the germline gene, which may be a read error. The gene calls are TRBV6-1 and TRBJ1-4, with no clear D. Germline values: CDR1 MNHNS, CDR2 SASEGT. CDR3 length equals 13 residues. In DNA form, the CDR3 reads TGTGCCAGCAGAGGGTGGACTAATGAAAAACTGTCTTTT. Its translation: CASRGWTNEKLSF.

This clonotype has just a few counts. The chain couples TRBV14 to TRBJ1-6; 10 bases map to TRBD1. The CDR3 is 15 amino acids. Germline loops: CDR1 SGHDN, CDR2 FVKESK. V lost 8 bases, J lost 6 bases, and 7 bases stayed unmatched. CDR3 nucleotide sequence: TGTGCCAGCTCTCCCGGGACAGGGGTTAATTCACCCCTCCACTTT. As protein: CASSPGTGVNSPLHF.

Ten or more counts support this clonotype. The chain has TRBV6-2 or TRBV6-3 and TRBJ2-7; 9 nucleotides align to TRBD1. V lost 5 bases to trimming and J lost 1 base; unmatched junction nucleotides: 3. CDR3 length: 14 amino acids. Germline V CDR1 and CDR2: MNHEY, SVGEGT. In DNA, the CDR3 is TGTGCCAGCAGTACAGGGGGCTGGTCCTACGAGCAGTACTTC. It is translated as CASSTGGWSYEQYF.

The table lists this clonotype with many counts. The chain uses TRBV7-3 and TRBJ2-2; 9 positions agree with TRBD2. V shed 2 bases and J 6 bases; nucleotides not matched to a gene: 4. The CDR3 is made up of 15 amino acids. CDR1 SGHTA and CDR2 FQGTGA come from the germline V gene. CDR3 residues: CASSLVSGSSGELFF. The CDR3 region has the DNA TGTGCCAGCAGCTTAGTTAGCGGGAGTTCCGGGGAGCTGTTTTTT.

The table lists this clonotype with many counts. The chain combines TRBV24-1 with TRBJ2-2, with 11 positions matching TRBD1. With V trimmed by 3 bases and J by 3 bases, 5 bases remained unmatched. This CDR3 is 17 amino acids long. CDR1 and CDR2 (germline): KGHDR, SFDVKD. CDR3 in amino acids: CATSDPRGQGDTGELFF. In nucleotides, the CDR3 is TGTGCCACCAGTGATCCGAGGGGACAGGGGGACACCGGGGAGCTGTTTTTT.

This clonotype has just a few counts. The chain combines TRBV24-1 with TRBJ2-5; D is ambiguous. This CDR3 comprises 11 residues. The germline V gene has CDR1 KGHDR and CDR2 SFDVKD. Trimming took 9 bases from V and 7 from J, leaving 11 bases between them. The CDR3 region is CATGESGTQYF. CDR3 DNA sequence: TGTGCCACCGGGGAATCCGGGACCCAGTACTTC.

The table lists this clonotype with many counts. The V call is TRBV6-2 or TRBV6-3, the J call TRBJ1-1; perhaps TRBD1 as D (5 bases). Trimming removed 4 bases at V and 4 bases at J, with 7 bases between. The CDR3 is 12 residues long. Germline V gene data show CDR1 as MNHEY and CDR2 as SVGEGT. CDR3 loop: CASSSGGTEAFF. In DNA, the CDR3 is TGTGCCAGCAGTTCCGGGGGCACTGAAGCTTTCTTT.

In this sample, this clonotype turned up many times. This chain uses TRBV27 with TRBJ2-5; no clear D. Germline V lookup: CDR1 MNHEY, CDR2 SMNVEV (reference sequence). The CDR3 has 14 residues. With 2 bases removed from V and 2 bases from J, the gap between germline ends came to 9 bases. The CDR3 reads CASSLTRNQETQYF. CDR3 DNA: TGTGCCAGCAGTTTAACACGCAATCAAGAGACCCAGTACTTC.

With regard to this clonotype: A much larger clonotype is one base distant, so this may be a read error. DNA for the CDR3: TGCGCCAGCAGCTCGCGGAGTAGCGGTGTCTACGAGCAGTACTTC. The encoded protein is CASSSRSSGVYEQYF. The chain recombines TRBV5-1 with TRBJ2-7, with D possibly TRBD2 on 6 matching bases. The germline V gene has CDR1 SGHRS and CDR2 YFSETQ. This CDR3 has 15 residues. V lost 3 bases, J lost 3 bases, and 16 bases lay in between.

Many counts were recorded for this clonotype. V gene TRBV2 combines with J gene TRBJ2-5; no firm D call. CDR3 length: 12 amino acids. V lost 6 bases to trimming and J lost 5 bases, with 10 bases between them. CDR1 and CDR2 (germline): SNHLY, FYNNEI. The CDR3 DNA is TGTGCCAGCAGCGCCGGCGTGGAGACCCAGTACTTC. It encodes CASSAGVETQYF.

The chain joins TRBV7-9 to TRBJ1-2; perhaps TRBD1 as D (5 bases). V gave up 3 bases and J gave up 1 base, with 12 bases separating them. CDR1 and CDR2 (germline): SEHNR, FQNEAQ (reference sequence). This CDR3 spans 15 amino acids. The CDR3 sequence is CASSFYPGVNYGYTF. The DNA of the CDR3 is TGTGCCAGCAGCTTTTATCCGGGGGTTAACTATGGCTACACCTTC.

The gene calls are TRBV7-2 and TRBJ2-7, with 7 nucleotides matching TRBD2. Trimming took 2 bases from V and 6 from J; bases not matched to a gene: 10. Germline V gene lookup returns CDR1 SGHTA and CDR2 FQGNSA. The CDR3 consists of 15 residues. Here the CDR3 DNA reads TGTGCCAGCAGCTTAATCGGCGGGAGTCCTGGCGAGCAGTACTTC. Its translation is CASSLIGGSPGEQYF.